This TCR beta chain is from a study of cytomegalovirus exposure and HLA in healthy donors. This clone has only one observation. The CDR3 spans 14 residues. Germline V CDR1 and CDR2: SSHAT, FNYEAQ (reference sequence). The ends were cut back, 5 bases at V and 3 bases at J, with 13 bases in the middle. 60 Vbeta and 13 Jbeta primers were used in PCR. Data came from immunoSEQ multiplex PCR; TCRdb stores just in-frame clones and leaves some out. The repertoire has about 210,000 clones, 87% of them found once; the top ten carry approximately 1.1%. The receptor was isolated from a boy aged 2-15 years in good health and CMV-seronegative. The specimen was PBMCs. The chain employs TRBV7-7 and TRBJ2-5; TRBD2 is a possible D gene (5 bases). The DNA of the CDR3 is TGTGCCAGCAGCCGACTCGGGGTTAAAGAGACCCAGTACTTC. It yields the protein CASSRLGVKETQYF.